This TCR beta chain is drawn from a study of T cell repertoires in cytomegalovirus infection. In its sample, this clonotype was seen a few times. Its antigen remains unidentified. MiXCR, applied by TCRdb to the reads, yields one record per CDR3 protein. The table has about 24,000 distinct CDR3 sequences, 22% seen once; the top ten hold approximately 91%. The CDR3 is made up of 15 amino acids. CDR1 and CDR2 (germline): LNHNV, YYDKDF (reference sequence). Trimming stripped 0 bases from V and 1 base from J, with 6 bases between. This receptor was taken from a human donor in good health (CMV status not recorded). Some clones in this sample may be carry-over from other donors' samples. The specimen was CD8+ T cells from cultured PBMCs, collected from culture after CMV antigen stimulation. V is TRBV15 and J is TRBJ2-2, with D uncertain. The CDR3 bases are TGTGCCACCAGCAGAGATTTGGGGAACACCGGGGAGCTGTTTTTT. Its protein is CATSRDLGNTGELFF.